The clone carrying this T cell receptor beta chain is a singleton in its sample. The assay was immunoSEQ multiplex PCR, and TCRdb's table has in-frame clones only and misses some. Of approximately 52,000 clones detected, approximately 92% appear once; the ten largest clones hold less than 0.25%. The data stem from a study of T cell changes during pregnancy in multiple sclerosis. V lost 6 bases and J lost 6; bases outside the gene matches: 11. Germline V gene sequence: CDR1 MGHDK, CDR2 SYGVNS. The CDR3 has 15 amino acids. This receptor was taken from a female donor with multiple sclerosis, enrolled in a pregnancy study. The sequencing used CD4+ T cells from peripheral blood mononuclear cells, collected in the third trimester of pregnancy. The J gene is TRBJ1-5, the V gene TRBV25-1, with 7 bases that match TRBD1. DNA for the CDR3: TGTGCCAGCAGCCCGACAGGGATCTACAGTCAGCCCCAGCATTTT. Residues: CASSPTGIYSQPQHF.